At least ten counts were recorded for the clone carrying this T cell receptor beta chain. The antigen remains unidentified. These data come from a study of T-cell reconstitution after alpha-beta-depleted transplantation in children. Deletions cut 4 bases from V and 7 bases from J, with 24 bases between. The CDR3 is 16 amino acids. Germline lookup yields CDR1 SGDLS and CDR2 YYNGEE. Findings and limits, study-wide: Several hundred graft clones that had expanded were reportedly the source of alpha-beta T cells about two months after transplant. Surviving recipient T cells and intrathymic progenitors accounted for some patients' high TCRbeta diversity at day 60. By one year post-transplant, T-cell counts and diversity largely arose from T cells that were newly produced.

Researchers prepared the TCRbeta library using unique molecular identifiers, the study reports. TCRdb called the PCR reads again in MiXCR, with one record for every CDR3 protein. The sample lists about 27,000 distinct CDR3 sequences; about 6.3% were seen once. The source is a male patient aged 10 to 17 who had a stem cell transplant for acute myeloid leukemia, so the T cells may come from the graft donor. The sequencing used PBMCs, mostly from graft donor cells, collected 180 days after TCRalphabeta/CD19-depleted stem cell transplant. The chain recombines TRBV9 with TRBJ2-7; a possible D gene is TRBD2 (5 bases). The DNA for the CDR3 is TGTGCCAGCAGCCCAAGGACTGGCCAAACTTCTCGGGAGCAGTACTTC. Its translation is CASSPRTGQTSREQYF.